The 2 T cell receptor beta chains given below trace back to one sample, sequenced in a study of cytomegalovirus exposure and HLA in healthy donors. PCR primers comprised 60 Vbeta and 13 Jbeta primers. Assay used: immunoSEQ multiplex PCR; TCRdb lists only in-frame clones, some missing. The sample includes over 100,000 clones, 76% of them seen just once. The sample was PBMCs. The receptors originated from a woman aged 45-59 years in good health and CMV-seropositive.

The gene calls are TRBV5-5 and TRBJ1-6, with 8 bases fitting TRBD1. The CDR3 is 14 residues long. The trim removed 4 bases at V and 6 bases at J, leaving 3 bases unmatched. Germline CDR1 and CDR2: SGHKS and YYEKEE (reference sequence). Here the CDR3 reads CASSQTGANSPLHF. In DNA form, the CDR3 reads TGTGCCAGCAGCCAGACAGGGGCTAATTCACCCCTCCACTTT.

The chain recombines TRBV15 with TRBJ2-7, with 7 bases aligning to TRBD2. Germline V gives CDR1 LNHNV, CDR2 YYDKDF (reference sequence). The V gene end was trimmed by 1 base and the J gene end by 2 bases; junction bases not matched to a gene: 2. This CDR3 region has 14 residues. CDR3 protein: CATSRGRGAYEQYF. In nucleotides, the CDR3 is TGTGCCACCAGCAGAGGTCGGGGGGCCTACGAGCAGTACTTC. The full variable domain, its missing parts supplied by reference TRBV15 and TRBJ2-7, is DAMVIQNPRYQVTQFGKPVTLSCSQTLNHNVMYWYQQKSSQAPKLLFHYYDKDFNNEADTPDNFQSRRPNTSFCFLDIRSPGLGDTAMYLCATSRGRGAYEQYFGPGTRLTVT.